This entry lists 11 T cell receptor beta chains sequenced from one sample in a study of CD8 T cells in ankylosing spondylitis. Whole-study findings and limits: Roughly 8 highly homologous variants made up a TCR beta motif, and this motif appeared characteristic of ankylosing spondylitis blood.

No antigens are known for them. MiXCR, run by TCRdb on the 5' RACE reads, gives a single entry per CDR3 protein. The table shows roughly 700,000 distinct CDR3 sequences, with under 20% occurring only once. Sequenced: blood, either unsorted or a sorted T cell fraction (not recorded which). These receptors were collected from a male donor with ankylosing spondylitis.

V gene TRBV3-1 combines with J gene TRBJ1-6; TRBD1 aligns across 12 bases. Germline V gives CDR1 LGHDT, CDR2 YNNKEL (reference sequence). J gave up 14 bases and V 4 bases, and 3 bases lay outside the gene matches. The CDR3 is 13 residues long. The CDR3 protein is CASSPGTGGSLHF. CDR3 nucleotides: TGTGCCAGCAGCCCTGGGACAGGGGGCTCCCTCCACTTT.

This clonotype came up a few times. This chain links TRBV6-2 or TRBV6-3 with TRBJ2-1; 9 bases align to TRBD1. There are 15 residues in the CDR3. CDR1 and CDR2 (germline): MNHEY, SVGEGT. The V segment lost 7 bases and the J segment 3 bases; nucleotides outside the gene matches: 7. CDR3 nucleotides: TGTGCCAGCAATGACCGACAGGGGGGCTACAATGAGCAGTTCTTC. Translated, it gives CASNDRQGGYNEQFF.

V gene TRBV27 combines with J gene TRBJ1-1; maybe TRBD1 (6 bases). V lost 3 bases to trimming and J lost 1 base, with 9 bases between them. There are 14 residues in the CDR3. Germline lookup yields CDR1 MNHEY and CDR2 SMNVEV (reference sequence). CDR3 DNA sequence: TGTGCCAGCAGTTTTGGACAGCCGAACACTGAAGCTTTCTTT. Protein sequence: CASSFGQPNTEAFF.

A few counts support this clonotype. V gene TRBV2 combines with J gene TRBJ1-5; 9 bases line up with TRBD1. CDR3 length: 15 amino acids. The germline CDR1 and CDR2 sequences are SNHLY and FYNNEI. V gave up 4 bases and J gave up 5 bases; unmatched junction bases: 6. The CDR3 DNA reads TGTGCCAGCAGTGTCGGACAGGGGCCCTATCAGCCCCAGCATTTT. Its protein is CASSVGQGPYQPQHF.

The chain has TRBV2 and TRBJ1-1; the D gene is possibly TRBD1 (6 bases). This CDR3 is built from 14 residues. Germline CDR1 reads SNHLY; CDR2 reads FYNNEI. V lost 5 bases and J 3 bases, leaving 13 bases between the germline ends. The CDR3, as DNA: TGTGCCAGCAGTTATGGGGGGCAGGACACTGAAGCTTTCTTT. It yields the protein CASSYGGQDTEAFF.

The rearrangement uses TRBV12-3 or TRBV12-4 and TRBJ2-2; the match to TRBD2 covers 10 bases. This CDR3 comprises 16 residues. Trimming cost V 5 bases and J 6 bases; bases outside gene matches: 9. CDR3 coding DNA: TGTGCCAGCAGTCGCCCCGGGACTAGCGCGTCCGGGGAGCTGTTTTTT. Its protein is CASSRPGTSASGELFF.

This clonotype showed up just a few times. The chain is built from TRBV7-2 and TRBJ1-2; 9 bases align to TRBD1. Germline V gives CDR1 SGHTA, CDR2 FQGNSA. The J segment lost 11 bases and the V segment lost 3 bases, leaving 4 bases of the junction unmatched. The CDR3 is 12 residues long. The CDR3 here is CASSFRQGGYTF. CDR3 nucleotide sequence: TGTGCCAGCAGCTTTAGACAGGGGGGATACACCTTC.

CDR3 in amino acids: CASSQDSGLYYGYTF. The CDR3 bases are TGCGCCAGCAGCCAAGATTCGGGGCTGTACTATGGCTACACCTTC. This chain uses TRBV4-1 with TRBJ1-2, with a weak D call TRBD1 (5 bases). The CDR3 covers 15 residues. The germline gives CDR1 MGHRA, CDR2 YSYEKL. The V end lost 0 bases, the J end lost 3 bases, and 11 bases lay between the germline ends.

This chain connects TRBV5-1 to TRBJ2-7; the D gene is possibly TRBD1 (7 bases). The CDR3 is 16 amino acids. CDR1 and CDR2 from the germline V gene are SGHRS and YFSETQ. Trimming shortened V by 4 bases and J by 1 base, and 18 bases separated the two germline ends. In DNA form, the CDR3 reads TGCGCCAGCAGCCGCAGGGGGGACAAAGCTTCCTACGAGCAGTACTTC. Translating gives CASSRRGDKASYEQYF.

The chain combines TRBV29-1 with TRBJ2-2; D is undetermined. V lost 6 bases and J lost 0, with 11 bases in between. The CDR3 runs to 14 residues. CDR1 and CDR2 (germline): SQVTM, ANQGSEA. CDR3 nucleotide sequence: TGCAGCGTCCCGACATTTACGAACACCGGGGAGCTGTTTTTT. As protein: CSVPTFTNTGELFF.

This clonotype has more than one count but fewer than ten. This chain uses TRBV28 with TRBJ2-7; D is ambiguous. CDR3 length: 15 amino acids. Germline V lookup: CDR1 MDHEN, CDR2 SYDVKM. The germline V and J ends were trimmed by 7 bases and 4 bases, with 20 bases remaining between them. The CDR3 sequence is CASTLRGRMGYEQYF. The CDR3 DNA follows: TGTGCCAGCACCCTCCGAGGCAGGATGGGGTACGAGCAGTACTTC.